The rows below give T cell receptor beta chains drawn from one sample of a study of T cells after yellow fever vaccination. TCRdb ran MiXCR on the 5' RACE reads and lists one entry per CDR3 protein. The sample shows 300,000 or so distinct CDR3 sequences, 13% of them seen only once. The source was CD4+ T cells sorted from PBMCs, collected 45 days after the yellow fever booster vaccination. These receptors were obtained from a man between 25 and 39 years old who received the YFV17D yellow fever vaccine. The conserved cysteine and the conserved F or W are not part of the CDR3 here.

v_gene	j_gene	CDR3aa
TRBV10-2	TRBJ2-4	ASRRTSGENIQY
TRBV5-4	TRBJ2-5	ASSLGVASGSSQTQY
TRBV6-2/TRBV6-3	TRBJ2-1	ASSAGLAGFYNEQF
TRBV5-1	TRBJ2-1	ASSLPLTSPGGNEQF
TRBV6-1	TRBJ2-7	ASSVDRDPYEQY
TRBV7-2	TRBJ2-3	ALDWGDSSTDTQY
TRBV23-1	TRBJ1-5	ASSQQARQGRDSNQPQH
TRBV7-2	TRBJ2-1	ASSLVVTSGPYNEQF
TRBV5-1	TRBJ1-2	ASSVDRLGGYT
TRBV20-1	TRBJ1-1	SAWRNTEAF
TRBV5-1	TRBJ1-2	ASSSGQSNYGYT
TRBV5-1	TRBJ1-2	ASSPNNYGYT
TRBV20-1	TRBJ2-7	SARRGVYDEQY
TRBV20-1	TRBJ2-1	CARDRFLEALIGEQF
TRBV7-2	TRBJ2-5	ASRKQGSVETQY
TRBV27	TRBJ1-3	ASSWARGHTIY
TRBV28	TRBJ2-5	ASSSGGSQETQY
TRBV6-5	TRBJ1-4	ASSYTGTASEKLF
TRBV5-6	TRBJ1-2	ASRSQGQGFSGYT